The 31 T cell receptor beta chains below all came from one sample that was sequenced in a study of neoadjuvant nivolumab and ipilimumab in lung cancer. The assay was immunoSEQ multiplex PCR, and TCRdb's table has in-frame clones only and misses some. The sample carries 30,000 or so clones, more than 85% recorded once. The material was peripheral blood, obtained after neoadjuvant nivolumab, alone or with ipilimumab, at or shortly before surgery. The receptors stem from an adult with non-small cell lung cancer.

This chain uses TRBV7-9 with TRBJ1-1, with a tentative D call TRBD1 (5 bases). Trimming pared 0 bases from V and 1 base from J, leaving 9 bases between. This CDR3 region has 15 residues. From germline, CDR1 is SEHNR and CDR2 FQNEAQ (reference sequence). The CDR3 region has the DNA TGTGCCAGCAGCTTAGCCATGGGGGGGAACACTGAAGCTTTCTTT. This encodes CASSLAMGGNTEAFF.

This sequence joins TRBV10-3 and TRBJ2-1, with 9 bases that match TRBD1. This CDR3 has 14 residues. Germline CDR1 and CDR2: ENHRY and SYGVKD. Germline trimming cut 3 bases from V and 8 bases from J; bases unmatched to any gene: 5. The CDR3 protein is CAISETGGRDEQFF. CDR3 in DNA: TGTGCCATCAGTGAAACAGGGGGCAGGGATGAGCAGTTCTTC.

The rearrangement links TRBV27 to TRBJ2-1; TRBD1 is a possible D gene (6 bases). The germline V gene has CDR1 MNHEY and CDR2 SMNVEV (reference sequence). CDR3 size: 12 residues. The V gene lost 5 bases and the J gene lost 9 bases, with 11 bases spanning the gap. CDR3 protein: CASSVLGGEQFF. CDR3 DNA sequence: TGTGCCAGCAGTGTCCTAGGGGGTGAGCAGTTCTTC.

The count of this clone is one. This rearrangement joins TRBV4-1 to TRBJ2-7, with 10 positions matching TRBD1. Germline values: CDR1 MGHRA, CDR2 YSYEKL. With 4 bases clipped from V and 0 bases from J, the junction kept 9 bases outside the gene matches. The CDR3 length is 17 residues. CDR3 amino acids: CASSRLTGGNPSYEQYF. CDR3 bases: TGCGCCAGCAGCCGCCTGACAGGGGGCAATCCCTCCTACGAGCAGTACTTC.

On this clone: Since no conserved phenylalanine or tryptophan closes the CDR3, a read error is the likely cause. The DNA is omitted, as the CDR3 cannot be located on it reliably, and the CDR3 follows TCRdb's listing. The V call is TRBV28, the J call TRBJ1-4; the table's D call of TRBD1 was not tested on the DNA. The CDR3 is made up of 13 amino acids, end residues included. CDR1 and CDR2 from the germline V gene are MDHEN and SYDVKM. The CDR3 here is CASSTPRTPGGTI.

This chain uses TRBV7-6 with TRBJ1-1, with D unclear. V lost 0 bases, J lost 4 bases, and 6 bases lay in between. CDR3 size: 13 residues. The germline V gene encodes CDR1 SGHVS and CDR2 FNYEAQ. The CDR3 bases are TGTGCCAGCAGCTTAGCCGGAGCCACTGAAGCTTTCTTT. Its translation is CASSLAGATEAFF.

The CDR3 coding sequence is TGTGCCAGCAGCCACGGACACAGCCCCGCTCACAATGAGCAGTTCTTC. Amino acids: CASSHGHSPAHNEQFF. This sequence joins TRBV11-1 and TRBJ2-1; D perhaps matches TRBD1 (5 bases). The ends were cut back, 5 bases at V and 5 bases at J, with 19 bases in the middle. The germline gives CDR1 SGHAT, CDR2 FQDESV (reference sequence). The CDR3 loop spans 16 amino acids.

The genes are TRBV15 and TRBJ1-1; D gene uncertain. The CDR3 has 17 amino acids. CDR1 LNHNV and CDR2 YYDKDF come from the germline V gene (reference sequence). Trimming left V 0 bases short and J 0 bases short, with 14 bases between. CDR3 sequence (DNA): TGTGCCACCAGCAGAGATTTATTATACAGACTGAACACTGAAGCTTTCTTT. Its translation is CATSRDLLYRLNTEAFF.

V and J are TRBV5-1 and TRBJ2-2; no definite D call. V dropped 0 bases and J dropped 6 bases, with 12 bases sitting between them. This CDR3 has 15 residues. Germline V lookup: CDR1 SGHRS, CDR2 YFSETQ. The CDR3, as DNA: TGCGCCAGCAGCTTGGCGCCCGGCTCCCCCGGGGAGCTGTTTTTT. Translation gives CASSLAPGSPGELFF. Full variable domain (remainder filled in from reference TRBV5-1 and TRBJ2-2): KAGVTQTPRYLIKTRGQQVTLSCSPISGHRSVSWYQQTPGQGLQFLFEYFSETQRNKGNFPGRFSGRQFSNSRSEMNVSTLELGDSALYLCASSLAPGSPGELFFGEGSRLTVL.

This chain joins TRBV11-2 and TRBJ1-2, with D possibly TRBD1 on 5 matching bases. This CDR3 region has 16 residues. V was shortened by 1 base and J by 3 bases, with 15 bases between the two germline ends. Germline CDR1 is SGHAT and CDR2 is FQNNGV. Here the CDR3 reads CASSLGVLGVDYGYTF. CDR3 sequence (DNA): TGTGCCAGCAGCTTAGGCGTCCTAGGGGTGGACTATGGCTACACCTTC.

The chain links TRBV25-1 to TRBJ2-7; D not certain. Germline V gene sequence: CDR1 MGHDK, CDR2 SYGVNS. CDR3 length: 12 amino acids. The germline V and J ends were trimmed by 0 bases and 3 bases, with 3 bases remaining between them. The CDR3 DNA follows: TGTGCCAGCAGTGAATATAACTACGAGCAGTACTTC. This sequence encodes CASSEYNYEQYF.

The chain has TRBV5-1 and TRBJ1-2; D gene unclear. Deletions cut 0 bases from V and 8 bases from J, with 11 bases between. Per the germline V gene, CDR1 is SGHRS and CDR2 is YFSETQ. The CDR3 is 13 amino acids. DNA of the CDR3: TGCGCCAGCAGCTTGGAAGGGCCGTTCGGCTACACCTTC. Translating it yields CASSLEGPFGYTF.

The chain combines TRBV11-3 with TRBJ2-7, with unresolved D. In germline, CDR1 is SGHNT, CDR2 YENEEA. The CDR3 has 12 residues. V dropped 1 base and J dropped 6 bases, with 7 bases sitting between them. In DNA form, the CDR3 reads TGTGCCAGCAGCTTAGGGGCAGGCGAGCAGTACTTC. Translated: CASSLGAGEQYF.

This clone was detected once. The genes are TRBV10-1 and TRBJ1-1; D gene unclear. Trimming took off 0 bases at V and 1 base at J, with 6 bases between the two ends. The CDR3 consists of 14 residues. The germline gives CDR1 WNHNN, CDR2 SYGVQD (reference sequence). This chain's CDR3 is CASSESRENTEAFF. DNA of the CDR3: TGCGCCAGCAGTGAGTCTAGGGAGAACACTGAAGCTTTCTTT.

The CDR3 DNA follows: TGTGCCAGCAAGGAAGCGGGAGCCCCCCCGTTTTCCTACGAGCAGTACTTC. It is translated as CASKEAGAPPFSYEQYF. V and J are TRBV2 and TRBJ2-7; 8 nucleotides agree with TRBD2. Germline CDR1 SNHLY, CDR2 FYNNEI. The CDR3 runs 17 residues. The J segment lost 1 base and the V segment lost 7 bases, leaving 15 bases of the junction unmatched. The whole variable domain, remainder taken from reference TRBV2 and TRBJ2-7, is EPEVTQTPSHQVTQMGQEVILRCVPISNHLYFYWYRQILGQKVEFLVSFYNNEISEKSEIFDDQFSVERPDGSNFTLKIRSTKLEDSAMYFCASKEAGAPPFSYEQYFGPGTRLTVT.

The rearrangement links TRBV5-1 to TRBJ2-5; 9 positions match TRBD2. This CDR3 has 16 residues. Trimming removed 0 bases from V and 1 base from J; junction bases left unmatched: 4. Germline V gene data show CDR1 as SGHRS and CDR2 as YFSETQ. The CDR3: CASSLEGSGGQETQYF. The CDR3 DNA reads as TGCGCCAGCAGCTTGGAGGGTAGCGGGGGCCAAGAGACCCAGTACTTC. The whole variable domain, filled in from reference TRBV5-1 and TRBJ2-5, reads KAGVTQTPRYLIKTRGQQVTLSCSPISGHRSVSWYQQTPGQGLQFLFEYFSETQRNKGNFPGRFSGRQFSNSRSEMNVSTLELGDSALYLCASSLEGSGGQETQYFGPGTRLLVL.

This rearrangement joins TRBV29-1 to TRBJ1-2; D is ambiguous. Germline V CDR1 and CDR2: SQVTM, ANQGSEA. V lost 1 base to trimming and J lost 1 base, with 22 bases between them. The CDR3 sequence is 18 residues long. CDR3 amino acids: CSVEGSVGWPRLNYGYTF. CDR3 in DNA: TGCAGCGTTGAAGGATCCGTGGGATGGCCCAGACTTAACTATGGCTACACCTTC.

The chain employs TRBV7-8 and TRBJ2-1; no clear D. Deletions cut 5 bases from V and 2 bases from J, with 7 bases between. Germline CDR1 reads SGHVS; CDR2 reads FQNEAQ. CDR3 length: 13 residues. CDR3 sequence (DNA): TGTGCCAGCAGCGCCGCAGCCTACAATGAGCAGTTCTTC. Protein product: CASSAAAYNEQFF.

The chain recombines TRBV6-5 with TRBJ2-7; D unclear. V lost 5 bases and J 3 bases, leaving 11 bases between the germline ends. CDR1 and CDR2 (germline): MNHEY, SVGAGI. The length of the CDR3 is 13 residues. CDR3 in amino acids: CASSPSVFYEQYF. CDR3 coding DNA: TGTGCCAGCAGTCCCTCGGTGTTCTACGAGCAGTACTTC.

The rearrangement links TRBV6-5 to TRBJ1-4; unclear D gene. V gave up 2 bases and J gave up 4 bases, with 11 bases separating them. Germline CDR1 is MNHEY and CDR2 is SVGAGI. The CDR3 length is 15 residues. CDR3 in DNA: TGTGCCAGCAGTTACCGGACTGAGAGTAATGAAAAACTGTTTTTT. Amino acid sequence: CASSYRTESNEKLFF.

The chain is built from TRBV10-2 and TRBJ2-5; TRBD1 matches at 7 bases. V dropped 10 bases and J dropped 4; count of bases not matched to a gene: 18. The CDR3 has 16 amino acids. Germline lookup yields CDR1 WSHSY and CDR2 SAAADI. CDR3 nucleotides: TGCGCCACCGGAGCACCGGGACAGTCCTCCTTAGAGACCCAGTACTTC. Translation: CATGAPGQSSLETQYF.

The chain carries TRBV6-1 and TRBJ2-3, with D possibly matching TRBD1 (5 bases). The CDR3 is 15 residues long. V lost 6 bases, J lost 0 bases, and 13 bases lay in between. Per germline, CDR1 MNHNS and CDR2 SASEGT. CDR3 sequence: CASSITGDSTDTQYF. CDR3 sequence (DNA): TGTGCCAGCAGCATCACAGGAGACAGCACAGATACGCAGTATTTT.

This clone came up a few times. The chain carries TRBV15 and TRBJ2-3, with D perhaps TRBD1 (6 bases). The V end was cut by 5 bases, the J end by 2 bases, with 14 bases between. This CDR3 is built from 15 residues. Per the germline V gene, CDR1 is LNHNV and CDR2 is YYDKDF (reference sequence). The CDR3 DNA reads TGTGCCACCAGCTTGCGACAGGAGCACACAGATACGCAGTATTTT. Translated, it gives CATSLRQEHTDTQYF. The full variable domain, its missing parts supplied by reference TRBV15 and TRBJ2-3, is DAMVIQNPRYQVTQFGKPVTLSCSQTLNHNVMYWYQQKSSQAPKLLFHYYDKDFNNEADTPDNFQSRRPNTSFCFLDIRSPGLGDTAMYLCATSLRQEHTDTQYFGPGTRLTVL.

This clone has only one observation. The chain employs TRBV9 and TRBJ1-2; weak D call: TRBD1 (5 bases). Deletions cut 4 bases from V and 1 base from J, with 14 bases between. CDR1 and CDR2 (germline): SGDLS, YYNGEE. This CDR3 region has 15 residues. The CDR3 is CASSSRGRLNYGYTF. CDR3 DNA sequence: TGTGCCAGCAGCTCAAGGGGCAGACTTAACTATGGCTACACCTTC.

Only a few counts were recorded for this clone. The rearrangement joins TRBV10-2 to TRBJ1-1; unclear D gene. V shed 3 bases and J shed 3 bases, with 8 bases lying between them. Germline CDR1 WSHSY, CDR2 SAAADI. There are 13 residues in the CDR3. Here the CDR3 DNA reads TGCGCCAGCAGTGAACAGCTTTACACTGAAGCTTTCTTT. Its protein is CASSEQLYTEAFF.

The chain joins TRBV5-4 to TRBJ2-4, with 9 bases identical to TRBD1. The CDR3 is 17 residues long. J was trimmed by 0 bases and V by 4 bases; bases with no gene match: 8. CDR1 and CDR2 (germline): SGHNT, YYREEE (reference sequence). In nucleotides, the CDR3 is TGTGCCAGCAGCGAAGGGACAGGGTCGTTAGCCAAAAACATTCAGTACTTC. Amino acid sequence: CASSEGTGSLAKNIQYF.

J is TRBJ2-1 and V is TRBV6-1; no clear D gene. Germline V lookup: CDR1 MNHNS, CDR2 SASEGT. This CDR3 is built from 15 residues. V gave up 2 bases and J gave up 4 bases, with 12 bases separating them. CDR3 protein: CASSEWAGPYNEQFF. The CDR3 DNA reads as TGTGCCAGCAGTGAATGGGCCGGTCCTTACAATGAGCAGTTCTTC.

J is TRBJ1-1 and V is TRBV14, with 7 bases aligning to TRBD1. In germline, CDR1 is SGHDN, CDR2 FVKESK. V was clipped by 1 base and J by 2 bases; unmatched bases: 4. CDR3 size: 15 residues. CDR3 residues: CASSQVGQVNTEAFF. CDR3 nucleotide sequence: TGTGCCAGCAGCCAAGTCGGACAGGTAAACACTGAAGCTTTCTTT.

The chain recombines TRBV11-2 with TRBJ1-1; no definite D call. With 0 bases removed from V and 2 bases from J, the gap between germline ends came to 7 bases. Germline V gene lookup returns CDR1 SGHAT and CDR2 FQNNGV. The length of the CDR3 is 14 residues. CDR3 sequence reads: CASSLEASNTEAFF. The CDR3 region has the DNA TGTGCCAGCAGCTTAGAGGCCAGCAACACTGAAGCTTTCTTT.

The chain is built from TRBV18 and TRBJ1-4; D not resolved. Germline values: CDR1 KGHSH, CDR2 LQKENI. The CDR3 runs to 14 residues. Deletions cut 4 bases from V and 4 bases from J, with 10 bases between. CDR3 sequence: CASSRDGLNEKLFF. CDR3 nucleotides: TGTGCCAGCTCACGAGACGGCCTTAATGAAAAACTGTTTTTT. Supplemented by reference TRBV18 and TRBJ1-4, the full variable domain reads NAGVMQNPRHLVRRRGQEARLRCSPMKGHSHVYWYRQLPEEGLKFMVYLQKENIIDESGMPKERFSAEFPKEGPSILRIQQVVRGDSAAYFCASSRDGLNEKLFFGSGTQLSVL.

The chain uses TRBV5-4 and TRBJ1-4; 8 bases line up with TRBD1. CDR1 is SGHNT, CDR2 YYREEE, per germline (reference sequence). The ends lost 4 bases at V and 5 bases at J; junction bases unmatched: 4. This CDR3 has 14 amino acids. CDR3 nucleotides: TGTGCCAGCAGCCCACAGGGGGAGAATGAAAAACTGTTTTTT. It translates to CASSPQGENEKLFF.